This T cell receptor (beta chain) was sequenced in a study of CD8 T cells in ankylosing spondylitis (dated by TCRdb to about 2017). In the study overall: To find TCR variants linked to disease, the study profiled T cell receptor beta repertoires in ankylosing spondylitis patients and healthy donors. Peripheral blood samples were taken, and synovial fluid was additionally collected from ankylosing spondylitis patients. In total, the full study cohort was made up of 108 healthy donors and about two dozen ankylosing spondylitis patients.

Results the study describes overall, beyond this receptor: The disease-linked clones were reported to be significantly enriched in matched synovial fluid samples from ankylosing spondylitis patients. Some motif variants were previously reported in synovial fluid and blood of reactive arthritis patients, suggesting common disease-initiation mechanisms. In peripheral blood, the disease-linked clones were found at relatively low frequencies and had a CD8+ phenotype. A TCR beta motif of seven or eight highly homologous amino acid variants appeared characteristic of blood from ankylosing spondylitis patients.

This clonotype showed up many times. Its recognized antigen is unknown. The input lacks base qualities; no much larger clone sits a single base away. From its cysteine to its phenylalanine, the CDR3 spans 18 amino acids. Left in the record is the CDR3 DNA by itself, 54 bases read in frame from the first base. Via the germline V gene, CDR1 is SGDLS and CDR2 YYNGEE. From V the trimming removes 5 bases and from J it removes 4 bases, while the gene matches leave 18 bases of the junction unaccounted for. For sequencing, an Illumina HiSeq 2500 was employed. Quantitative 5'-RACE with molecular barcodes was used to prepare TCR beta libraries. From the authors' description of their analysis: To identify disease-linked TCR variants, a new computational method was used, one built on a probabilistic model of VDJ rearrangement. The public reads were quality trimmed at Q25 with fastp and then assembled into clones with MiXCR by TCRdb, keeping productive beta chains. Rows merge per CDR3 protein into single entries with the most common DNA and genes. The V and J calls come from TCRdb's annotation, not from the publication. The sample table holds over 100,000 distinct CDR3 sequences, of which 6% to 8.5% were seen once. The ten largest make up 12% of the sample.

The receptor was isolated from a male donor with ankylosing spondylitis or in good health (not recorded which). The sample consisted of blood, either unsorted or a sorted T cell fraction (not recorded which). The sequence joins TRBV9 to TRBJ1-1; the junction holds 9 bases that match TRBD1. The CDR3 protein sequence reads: CASSRTTVTGTGITEAFF. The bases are TGTGCCAGCAGTCGCACTACCGTTACCGGGACAGGGATCACTGAAGCTTTCTTT. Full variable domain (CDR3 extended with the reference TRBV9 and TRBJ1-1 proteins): DSGVTQTPKHLITATGQRVTLRCSPRSGDLSVYWYQQSLDQGLQFLIQYYNGEERAKGNILERFSAQQFPDLHSELNLSSLELGDSALYFCASSRTTVTGTGITEAFFGQGTRLTVV.